The TCR beta chain under discussion was sequenced for a study of blood T cell repertoires in COVID-19 (dated by TCRdb to the early 2020s). Background for the entire study: Samples covering the acute and convalescent phases of COVID-19 were provided by collaborators in the United States, Italy and Spain. The prospective study material was composed of cDNA or gDNA derived from T cells, B-cell-depleted T cells, or PBMCs. Deeply sampled blood TCRbeta repertoires from subjects exposed to, actively infected with, or recovered from COVID-19 were included in the dataset. The repertoires were released in a freely available public database intended as a resource for research on the immune response to SARS-CoV-2. Samples came from the ongoing ImmuneRACE study (first 160 participants) plus 1,254 subjects from 6 global collaborators. Sample metadata almost always included a de-identified subject ID, COVID-19 status, age in years and sex. Where HLA class I and class II types were available, the types were taken from metadata supplied by the sample provider, not from assay-based typing. Here is what the overall study found, with its caveats: Clinical and demographic metadata were provided uncurated, with the amount varying by source and participant.

As to this clone: The antigen it recognizes is unknown. A single base separates this from a much larger clone, so it may be a read error.

TCRbeta CDR3 regions were amplified from genomic DNA using the immunoSEQ Assay, a bias-controlled multiplex PCR. Per the source publication's procedure: Within the assay, amplification of reference gene primers was used to estimate how many nucleated cells each sample contained. Sequence reads were collapsed and filtered to measure the absolute abundance of every unique TCRbeta CDR3 rearrangement. For each sample, productive Simpson clonality was calculated as the square root of Simpson's diversity index across productive rearrangements. In TCRdb, the immuneACCESS table is reduced to in-frame sequences with V and J assigned. These tables do not hold every clone; where another copy was compared, an unresolved V gene accounts for under half, and the others remain unexplained. The DNA gave D and trimming, while V, J and clone size come from that table. The sample profile shows about 62,000 clones; roughly 72% of them were found once. The ten largest account for about 6% of the sample.

V is pruned by 7 bases and J by 5 bases, leaving 10 bases of the junction without a gene match. The CDR3 goes from the cysteine to the phenylalanine over 15 residues. Of the read, only the CDR3 DNA is kept; its 45 bases are in frame from base 1. Taken from the germline V gene, the CDR1 and CDR2 loops are MDHEN and SYDVKM. The collaborating institutions used their own protocols to collect whole blood in K2EDTA tubes. For TCRbeta analysis, collaborator samples were shipped as frozen whole blood, as isolated PBMCs, or as DNA extracted from either sample type. This TCR derives from a woman aged 50 to 60 with active or convalescent COVID-19. Here the chain combines TRBV28 and TRBJ1-5, with 8 middle bases fitting TRBD1. Sequencing was done on a sample of peripheral blood. The DNA sequence follows: TGTGCCAGCAATTCTACCGGGACAGGTTATCAGCCCCAGCATTTT. Its coded protein is CASNSTGTGYQPQHF.